The source of this TCR beta chain is a study of CD8 T cells in Susac syndrome. In the multiple sclerosis control group, patients were treatment-naive and had stable or active relapsing-remitting disease. V was pared by 3 bases and J by 5 bases, with 16 bases between. The CDR3 runs to 14 residues. Germline-derived CDR1 and CDR2 are DFQATT and SNEGSKA (reference sequence). Random hexamers were used to reverse transcribe roughly 0.5 to 1 ug of RNA. Each CDR3 protein is one row after TCRdb ran MiXCR on the immunoSEQ multiplex PCR reads. The sample contains approximately 270,000 distinct CDR3 sequences, 93% of which appear only once.

This clonotype originated in a human donor with multiple sclerosis. J is TRBJ1-1 and V is TRBV20-1; D perhaps matches TRBD1 (5 bases). Sequencing was performed on CD4+ T cells from PBMCs. CDR3 sequence reads: CSARGPRARTEAFF. For the CDR3, the DNA is TGCAGTGCTAGGGGGCCACGGGCGCGGACTGAAGCTTTCTTT.